This T cell receptor beta chain was identified in a study of human T cells and chemical hapten exposure (dated by TCRdb to the early 2020s). About the full investigation: For sensitization, 2% DPC in acetone was applied to a 2 cm by 2 cm area of upper inner arm skin. Patients additionally received weekly therapeutic DPC doses to the scalp throughout the approximately 24-week study period. Patch testing on the upper back used Finn chambers containing 0.01% DPC, with scoring done after 6 days according to International Contact Dermatitis Research Group standards. The patient cohort, mostly female, included alopecia areata with under or over 50% scalp involvement, alopecia totalis and alopecia universalis. Libraries were pooled for sequencing, and per-sample TCR yields varied mainly because of small differences in library volumes within the pool. In alopecia patients, the study followed how the peripheral blood TCR repertoire changed in vivo over primary and secondary sensitization to diphenylcyclopropenone (DPC), a hapten. Blood samples were taken from patients before sensitization (week 0) and at 2, 6 and about 24 weeks after DPC sensitization. About 27 alopecia patients gave blood for TCR sequencing at one to four time points (pre-sensitization, 2, 6 and 24 weeks). On the study overall, not on this receptor specifically: Patch test score correlated positively with the number of PT1 expanded TCRs, reaching significance at thresholds 8, 16 and 32 but not at 4. Significantly more large CDR3 similarity clusters were formed by expanded TCRs than by pre-sensitization or healthy control sets, consistent with antigen-driven responses. DPC sensitization did not change the number of TCRs with a frequency above 1 in 1000, and there was no evidence of changes in global repertoire structure. All patients had alopecia, a presumed autoimmune disease, so their immune response might differ from that of healthy individuals. Repeated subsampling changed both the strength of the expansion versus patch-test correlation and the threshold at which that correlation became significant.

Library preparation was by RACE. Sequencing was carried out with a NextSeq 500. Library preparation attached unique molecular identifiers to individual cDNA molecules for quantitative, reproducible TCR counting. For every blood RNA sample, sequencing covered both the TCR alpha and TCR beta chains. The study's processing was this. The median number of TCRs per sample was some 100,000, ranging from roughly 23,224 to 700,000. The Decombinator software suite was used to annotate the V, J and CDR3 of the TCR reads. For PS versus PT1 abundance plots, all samples were subsampled to the same number of TCRs (28,000). TCRs were defined as expanded if absent before sensitization and observed at least eight times at the 2-week time point. TCRdb redid the processing of the public reads, applying fastp at Q25 and MiXCR, and retained in-frame beta chains. Each record represents a unique CDR3 protein, reported with the most common genes and DNA among its rows. The V and J calls were not made by the authors but by TCRdb's processing. For this sample there are approximately 370,000 distinct CDR3 sequences; 5.5% appear just once. The ten largest clones take up roughly 8.2% of the sample.

Regarding this clonotype: Its recognized antigen is unknown. No qualities accompany the bases; no much larger clone lies one base away.

CDR1 and CDR2, looked up from the germline V gene, are SGHTA and FQGNSA. V and J are truncated by 5 bases and 6 bases respectively, leaving an intervening sequence of 11 bases. The CDR3 has 13 amino acids, counting the end cysteine and phenylalanine. CDR3 DNA is the only sequence kept; it has 39 bases, read in frame from the first base. What this sample's time point label stands for: pre-sensitization, week 0. In the paper's terms, the treatment or condition label means: therapeutic diphenylcyclopropenone sensitization with weekly scalp DPC. At every patch-test visit, the blood draw took place before the patch test was put on. Patients were considered eligible if aged 18 to 70, diagnosed with alopecia and deemed suitable for DPC therapy, and patients were excluded if pregnant. Total RNA was extracted from unfractionated whole blood that had been collected in Tempus Blood RNA tubes.

Recombination connected TRBV7-2 to TRBJ2-1, with the D call perhaps TRBD1 or TRBD2, as 5 bases match in each case. The sample in question was whole blood, obtained in connection with sensitization to the hapten diphenylcyclopropenone (DPC). This TCR derives from a young woman with alopecia areata. Some clones in this sample may be carry-over from other donors' samples. The CDR3 loop reads CASSPGRPNEQFF. The DNA reads as follows: TGTGCCAGCAGCCCGGGGCGTCCCAATGAGCAGTTCTTC.